This TCR beta chain appears in the sequencing data of a study of immune evolution from preneoplasia to lung adenocarcinoma. Assay used: immunoSEQ multiplex PCR; TCRdb lists only in-frame clones, some missing. The repertoire includes approximately 7,500 clones, around 80% of them detected once, and around 3% sits in the top ten. Germline V CDR1 and CDR2: SGDLS, YYNGEE. Losses at the gene ends were 3 bases for V and 8 bases for J; bases not matched to a gene: 11. The CDR3 runs 15 residues. The specimen was FFPE invasive lung adenocarcinoma tissue. The clonotype was recovered from a person aged 35-49 years with lung adenocarcinoma. The rearrangement joins TRBV9 to TRBJ2-1, with 7 bases identical to TRBD2. CDR3 loop: CASSGGGRTWDEQFF. The CDR3 nucleotides are TGTGCCAGCAGCGGCGGGGGACGGACTTGGGATGAGCAGTTCTTC.